A single sample gave rise to the 9 T cell receptor beta chains below, sequenced in a study of T cells in women clearing cervical HPV infection. Assay: immunoSEQ multiplex PCR; the TCRdb copy retains only in-frame clones and omits some. There are around 39,000 clones in the sample, with about 3.7% held by the top ten. The sample consisted of blood buffy coat. Source of these receptors: a woman between 18 and 70 years old with a cervical HPV16 infection that either progressed to CIN3+ or cleared (not recorded which).

Worth noting for this clone: The missing CDR3 end, 3 residues past where the read stops, is filled in from the germline J gene. The chain is built from TRBV20-1 and TRBJ2-4; D is possibly TRBD2 (7 bases). The CDR3 runs 16 residues. Germline CDR1 is DFQATT and CDR2 is SNEGSKA (reference sequence). The V end was cut by 1 base, the J end by 1 base, with 14 bases between. Incomplete CDR3 DNA: TGCAGTGCTAGAGTAAGAGGGGGGGCGGCCAAAAACATT. Translation gives CSARVRGGAAKNI. The full CDR3 sequence reads CSARVRGGAAKNIQYF.

Details on this clone: The CDR3 goes on 3 residues after the read ends, and that part is filled in from the germline J gene. The chain links TRBV6-4 to TRBJ2-1, with D tentatively TRBD1 (6 bases). CDR3 length: 14 amino acids. Trimming shortened V by 4 bases and J by 9 bases, and 16 bases separated the two germline ends. Germline CDR1 MRHNA, CDR2 SNTAGT. The CDR3 spells CASSALETGSEQFF. The DNA read from the CDR3 is TGTGCCAGCAGTGCCCTCGAAACAGGGAGTGAG.

A word on this clone: Read sequence stops 3 residues before the CDR3 end, and the germline J gene provides the missing end. The chain recombines TRBV4-1 with TRBJ2-3; D gene unclear. The CDR3 contains 15 residues. Trimming shortened V by 0 bases and J by 0 bases, and 7 bases separated the two germline ends. The germline gives CDR1 MGHRA, CDR2 YSYEKL. CDR3 sequence reads: CASSQDPVSTDTQYF. The CDR3 DNA, read in part, is TGCGCCAGCAGCCAAGACCCCGTGAGCACAGATACG.

A remark on this clone: The missing CDR3 end, 3 residues past where the read stops, is filled in from the germline J gene. The chain uses TRBV30 and TRBJ1-5, with TRBD1 matching over 9 bases. Germline loops: CDR1 GTSNPN, CDR2 SVGIG (reference sequence). The CDR3 runs to 14 residues. J lost 7 bases, V lost 1 base, and 5 bases had no gene match. The sequenced part of the CDR3 DNA is TGTGCCTGGAGTGCGGGACAGGGAGGGCAGCCC. Translated, it gives CAWSAGQGGQP. In full, the CDR3 is CAWSAGQGGQPQHF.

On this clone: The CDR3 is cut off 3 residues early in the read; its end comes from the germline J gene. This sequence joins TRBV19 and TRBJ2-5; D may be TRBD2 (5 bases). The CDR3 length is 11 residues. Germline lookup yields CDR1 LNHDA and CDR2 SQIVND (reference sequence). Trimming took 5 bases from V and 5 from J, leaving 6 bases between them. The covered CDR3 bases are TGTGCCAGTAGTCGCGGGGAGACC. Its translation is CASSRGET. The complete CDR3 reads CASSRGETQYF.

Remarks on this clone: The CDR3 end lies 3 residues beyond the end of the read and is filled in from the germline J gene. The chain combines TRBV12-3 or TRBV12-4 with TRBJ2-1, with 7 bases aligning to TRBD2. V shed 2 bases, J shed 2 bases, and the junction held 3 bases outside the gene matches. There are 15 residues in the CDR3. The part of the CDR3 DNA that was read is TGTGCCAGCAGTTTAAATCGGGGGGCCTACAATGAG. This sequence encodes CASSLNRGAYNE. The CDR3 in full is CASSLNRGAYNEQFF.

The CDR3: CASSAVPGLAVNEQFF. The part of the CDR3 DNA that was read is TGTGCCAGCAGTGCCGTACCGGGACTAGCGGTAAATGAG. The chain joins TRBV28 to TRBJ2-1; 11 positions agree with TRBD2. Read data end 3 residues before the CDR3 end; the end is taken from the germline J gene. Per germline, CDR1 MDHEN and CDR2 SYDVKM. Trimming at V came to 5 bases and at J to 7 bases, leaving 10 bases not matched to a gene. The CDR3 extends over 16 amino acids.

Points on this clone: Read sequence stops 3 residues before the CDR3 end, and the germline J gene provides the missing end. The gene calls are TRBV5-6 and TRBJ2-7; possibly TRBD2 for D (5 bases). Germline loops: CDR1 SGHDT, CDR2 YYEEEE. The V end was cut by 0 bases, the J end by 2 bases, with 9 bases between. The CDR3 is 14 amino acids. CDR3 sequence reads: CASSLAGFAYEQYF. The DNA read from the CDR3 is TGTGCCAGCAGCTTGGCGGGGTTCGCCTACGAG.

Worth noting for this clone: The CDR3 goes on 3 residues after the read ends, and that part is filled in from the germline J gene. V is TRBV7-9 and J is TRBJ2-7; 9 bases are shared with TRBD1. The V and J ends lost 2 bases and 2 bases, in that order; junction bases with no gene match: 4. The CDR3 spans 15 residues. The germline V gene has CDR1 SEHNR and CDR2 FQNEAQ (reference sequence). CDR3 DNA (partial): TGTGCCAGCAGCTTAATCGGGACAGGGACCTACGAG. Translating gives CASSLIGTGTYE. The complete CDR3 reads CASSLIGTGTYEQYF.